A single TCR beta chain is shown here with its context. Per the germline V gene, CDR1 is SGHTA and CDR2 is FQGNSA. This CDR3 contains 15 residues. This specimen comes from a study of monozygotic twins with inflammatory bowel disease. Following a re-call of the 5' RACE reads, TCRdb has one entry per CDR3 protein and lacks DNA. The sample totals about 330,000 distinct CDR3 sequences; its top ten clones hold around 2%. Sequences were obtained from blood. The chain links TRBV7-2 to TRBJ1-3; TCRdb's assignment of TRBD1 cannot be checked, as there is no DNA. This TCR derives from a human donor with ulcerative colitis or Crohn's disease, or a healthy co-twin of an affected twin (not recorded which). The CDR3 loop is CASSHPGGSGNTIYF.